This entry lists 11 T cell receptor beta chains sequenced from one sample in a study of blood T cell repertoires in COVID-19. Libraries were prepared by immunoSEQ multiplex PCR; TCRdb keeps only in-frame clonotypes and omits some of them. The table has approximately 210,000 clones, around 82% seen once. The sample was peripheral blood. The receptors were sampled from a woman of 80 years or more with acute or convalescent COVID-19.

Regarding this clone: Other DNA sequences of this sample code for an identical CDR3. J is TRBJ2-1 and V is TRBV9; 9 nucleotides agree with TRBD2. The CDR3 extends over 15 amino acids. Germline V lookup: CDR1 SGDLS, CDR2 YYNGEE. Unmatched junction bases numbered 1, after V lost 0 bases and J lost 3 bases. CDR3 bases: TGTGCCAGCAGCGTAGTAGCGGGGGACTACAATGAGCAGTTCTTC. Encoded protein: CASSVVAGDYNEQFF.

The chain employs TRBV30 and TRBJ1-2, with D perhaps matching TRBD1 (5 bases). Trimming pared 8 bases from V and 8 bases from J, leaving 15 bases between. This CDR3 has 11 amino acids. Germline values: CDR1 GTSNPN, CDR2 SVGIG (reference sequence). The CDR3 DNA follows: TGTGCCGCCCACGGGGCGGGAGGCTACACCTTC. This sequence encodes CAAHGAGGYTF.

This clone was seen a single time. This sequence joins TRBV18 and TRBJ1-2, with 9 bases lining up with TRBD1. With V trimmed by 4 bases and J by 7 bases, 16 bases remained unmatched. The CDR3 has 17 residues. Per germline, CDR1 KGHSH and CDR2 LQKENI. The CDR3 nucleotides are TGTGCCAGCTCACTAGAGCCAATATTTGACAGGGGGATTGGCTACACCTTC. The encoded protein is CASSLEPIFDRGIGYTF. The full variable domain, completed using reference TRBV18 and TRBJ1-2, is NAGVMQNPRHLVRRRGQEARLRCSPMKGHSHVYWYRQLPEEGLKFMVYLQKENIIDESGMPKERFSAEFPKEGPSILRIQQVVRGDSAAYFCASSLEPIFDRGIGYTFGSGTRLTVV.

This chain links TRBV7-2 with TRBJ2-1; 7 bases are a match to TRBD2. The CDR3 is made up of 16 amino acids. CDR1 and CDR2 from the germline V gene are SGHTA and FQGNSA. Trimming removed 5 bases from V and 3 bases from J; junction bases left unmatched: 10. The CDR3 loop reads CASSPTSGTSYNEQFF. CDR3 in DNA: TGTGCCAGCAGCCCGACCAGCGGGACCAGCTACAATGAGCAGTTCTTC.

This rearrangement joins TRBV27 to TRBJ1-4; D is ambiguous. CDR1 is MNHEY, CDR2 SMNVEV, per germline (reference sequence). This CDR3 has 15 amino acids. The V end lost 5 bases, the J end lost 3 bases, and 13 bases lay between the germline ends. The CDR3 reads CASSAGLLSNEKLFF. In nucleotides, the CDR3 is TGTGCCAGCAGTGCCGGTCTCCTATCTAATGAAAAACTGTTTTTT.

The gene calls are TRBV4-3 and TRBJ1-1, with 9 nucleotides matching TRBD1. After removal of 1 base from V and 4 bases from J, the junction contained 10 bases not matched to a gene. The CDR3 has 17 residues. CDR1 and CDR2 from the germline V gene are LGHNA and YSLEER. The DNA of the CDR3 is TGCGCCAGCAGCCAAGTTCGGACAGGGGCGGAGGTCACTGAAGCTTTCTTT. Amino acids: CASSQVRTGAEVTEAFF.

The chain joins TRBV7-3 to TRBJ1-5; 8 bases are shared with TRBD1. CDR1 is SGHTA, CDR2 FQGTGA, per germline. The CDR3 covers 13 residues. V trimming: 6 bases; J trimming: 7 bases; junction bases outside the gene matches: 5. In nucleotides, the CDR3 is TGTGCCAGCAGTTGGGACAGGACCCAGCCCCAGCATTTT. Encoded protein: CASSWDRTQPQHF.

J is TRBJ1-1 and V is TRBV19; the D is unclear. This CDR3 is 13 amino acids long. The V and J ends lost 6 bases and 0 bases respectively, with 8 bases between them. The V gene's germline CDR1 is LNHDA and CDR2 SQIVND (reference sequence). CDR3 DNA sequence: TGTGCCAGTAGGGTAGAGATGAACACTGAAGCTTTCTTT. Its translation: CASRVEMNTEAFF. The full variable domain, its missing parts supplied by reference TRBV19 and TRBJ1-1, is DGGITQSPKYLFRKEGQNVTLSCEQNLNHDAMYWYRQDPGQGLRLIYYSQIVNDFQKGDIAEGYSVSREKKESFPLTVTSAQKNPTAFYLCASRVEMNTEAFFGQGTRLTVV.

This clone was observed a single time. One end of the junction fails to match germline, which may point to a read error. The V call is TRBV7-2, the J call TRBJ2-7; 9 nucleotides line up with TRBD2. The CDR3 covers 15 residues. Germline assignment: CDR1 SGHTA and CDR2 FQGNSA. The CDR3 DNA is TGTGCCAGCAGCCTAGCTATAGCGGGGGTGGGGGAGCAGTACTTC. It yields the protein CASSLAIAGVGEQYF. Drawing the rest from reference TRBV7-2 and TRBJ2-7, the complete variable domain is GAGVSQSPSNKVTEKGKDVELRCDPISGHTALYWYRQSLGQGLEFLIYFQGNSAPDKSGLPSDRFSAERTGGSVSTLTIQRTQQEDSAVYLCASSLAIAGVGEQYFGPGTRLTVT.

Written as DNA, the CDR3 is TGTGCCAGTAGTATAGATCTGCAGGGAGGCAGTTCACCCCTCCACTTT. Protein sequence: CASSIDLQGGSSPLHF. The chain joins TRBV19 to TRBJ1-6; possibly TRBD1 for D (5 bases). The CDR3 runs 16 residues. V was clipped by 0 bases and J by 9 bases, with 15 bases between them. CDR1 and CDR2 (germline): LNHDA, SQIVND (reference sequence).

The chain joins TRBV6-2 or TRBV6-3 to TRBJ2-1; 10 nucleotides agree with TRBD2. Trimming at V came to 2 bases and at J to 0 bases, leaving 1 base not matched to a gene. Germline V gene lookup returns CDR1 MNHEY and CDR2 SVGEGT. The CDR3 runs 16 residues. The CDR3 DNA reads TGTGCCAGCAGTTACCAGCGGGGGGGCTCCTACAATGAGCAGTTCTTC. This gives the protein CASSYQRGGSYNEQFF.